This section outlines one T cell receptor (beta chain) sequence together with its context. Its antigen is not yet known. The input lacks base qualities; no much larger clone sits a single base away. Preparation of the library involved RT-PCR. TCRdb records NextSeq 550 as the sequencer. Through fastp at Q25 and MiXCR, TCRdb rebuilt clones from the public reads, retaining in-frame beta chains. Rows are combined by CDR3 protein, so each entry shows the most common genes and DNA. Counted in this sample were about 150,000 distinct CDR3 sequences; approximately 22% of them appeared once. Roughly 27% of the sample is held by the ten biggest clonotypes. The data belong to a study of patients and donors after allogeneic stem cell transplantation (dated by TCRdb to 2019 to 2021). CDR3 length: 15 amino acids, cysteine to phenylalanine. Of all the DNA, just the CDR3 is kept, 45 bases in frame from base 1. Ends trimmed: V by 4 bases, J by 4 bases; bases unmatched to a gene: 11. CDR1 is given as SGHKS and CDR2 as YYEKEE, both from the germline V gene (reference sequence).

Material: blood, either unsorted or a sorted T cell fraction (not recorded which). The TCR sequence derives from a human donor who was either an allogeneic HSCT recipient or a stem cell or donor lymphocyte infusion donor (not recorded which). It is not recorded whose cells these are; they may come from a transplant donor. The rearranged segments are TRBV5-5 and TRBJ2-7; 7 junctional bases match TRBD2. The CDR3 region: CASSPVIPGRYEQYF. The sequence in DNA is TGTGCCAGCAGCCCCGTAATACCCGGGAGGTACGAGCAGTACTTC.